This TCR beta chain is drawn from a study of blood T cell repertoires in COVID-19. About the study: Samples came from the United States, Italy and Spain, spanning acute and convalescent COVID-19.

Trimming cost V 8 bases and J 1 base; bases outside gene matches: 4. There are 13 residues in the CDR3. CDR1 and CDR2 (germline): MDHEN, SYDVKM. Assay used: immunoSEQ multiplex PCR; TCRdb lists only in-frame clones, some missing. Of tens of thousands of clones in the sample, around 81% were seen once. This clone has just a few counts. This chain connects TRBV28 to TRBJ1-1; 7 bases are shared with TRBD1. The sequencing sample was made of peripheral blood. This TCR was recovered from a man at least 80 years old with acute or convalescent COVID-19. The CDR3 sequence is CASLDRENTEAFF. CDR3 bases: TGTGCCAGCTTAGACAGGGAGAACACTGAAGCTTTCTTT.